Following are 22 T cell receptor beta chains from one sample sequenced in a study of T-cell memory formation after mild COVID-19. TCRdb used MiXCR to reprocess the 5' RACE reads, holding one entry per CDR3 protein. The sample lists hundreds of thousands of distinct CDR3 sequences; 20% to 25% were seen once. The sequencing input was PBMCs or a T cell subset sorted from them (not recorded which). Every receptor here comes from an adult woman who had mild COVID-19 (a few samples of this study predate the infection). Cell type and time point are not known.

The V gene is TRBV15, the J gene TRBJ2-7; D call uncertain. The ends were cut back, 0 bases at V and 3 bases at J, with 9 bases in the middle. CDR1 is LNHNV, CDR2 YYDKDF, per germline (reference sequence). CDR3 size: 14 residues. The CDR3 DNA sequence: TGTGCCACCAGCAGAGAGCAGGCGCTCTACGAGCAGTACTTC. It yields the protein CATSREQALYEQYF.

This clonotype was picked up a small number of times. This chain links TRBV5-1 with TRBJ1-2; 8 bases map to TRBD1. V dropped 4 bases and J dropped 7; count of bases not matched to a gene: 9. The length of the CDR3 is 14 residues. Germline V gives CDR1 SGHRS, CDR2 YFSETQ. DNA of the CDR3: TGCGCCAGCAGCCCTGGGCAGGGGGCGCGTGGCTACACCTTC. Its translation is CASSPGQGARGYTF.

This clonotype showed up many times. The gene calls are TRBV5-1 and TRBJ2-7, with 8 positions matching TRBD1. The CDR3 totals 15 residues. J gave up 6 bases and V 6 bases, and 14 bases lay outside the gene matches. The germline CDR1 and CDR2 sequences are SGHRS and YFSETQ. CDR3 DNA: TGCGCCAGCATGCCGGACAGGGCGGCTCTAAGCGAGCAGTACTTC. Its protein product is CASMPDRAALSEQYF.

This clonotype was detected a few times. The chain links TRBV4-1 to TRBJ1-2; no firm D call. CDR1 and CDR2 from the germline V gene are MGHRA and YSYEKL. The CDR3 has 13 amino acids. Between the trimmed V and J ends, which lost 1 base and 3 bases, there was a span of 6 bases. In DNA form, the CDR3 reads TGCGCCAGCAGCCAAGTCGCGTACTATGGCTACACCTTC. This sequence encodes CASSQVAYYGYTF.

This clonotype was seen only a few times. The chain employs TRBV7-2 and TRBJ2-2; 10 nucleotides line up with TRBD1. J lost 4 bases, V lost 6 bases, and 5 bases had no gene match. This CDR3 spans 15 amino acids. Germline-derived CDR1 and CDR2 are SGHTA and FQGNSA. The CDR3 bases are TGTGCCAGCAGTCGGGACAGGGGCGCCACCGGGGAGCTGTTTTTT. It specifies CASSRDRGATGELFF. Variable domain in full (rest from reference TRBV7-2 and TRBJ2-2): GAGVSQSPSNKVTEKGKDVELRCDPISGHTALYWYRQSLGQGLEFLIYFQGNSAPDKSGLPSDRFSAERTGGSVSTLTIQRTQQEDSAVYLCASSRDRGATGELFFGEGSRLTVL.

The CDR3 bases are TGTGCCAGCAGTTTTCATAATCAGTACAATCAGCCCCAGCATTTT. Encoded protein: CASSFHNQYNQPQHF. V usage is TRBV12-3 or TRBV12-4 and J usage is TRBJ1-5; D is unresolved. This CDR3 has 15 residues. Trimming took off 3 bases at V and 3 bases at J, with 12 bases between the two ends.

This clonotype was seen only a few times. The chain carries TRBV11-2 and TRBJ2-1; perhaps TRBD1 as D (5 bases). Germline V lookup: CDR1 SGHAT, CDR2 FQNNGV. This CDR3 is 12 amino acids long. Trimming cost V 2 bases and J 12 bases, with 11 bases left between them. The CDR3 reads CASSLTLGAQFF. In DNA form, the CDR3 reads TGTGCCAGCAGCTTAACCCTAGGGGCGCAGTTCTTC.

The chain joins TRBV10-3 to TRBJ2-7; 7 bases map to TRBD1. The germline V gene has CDR1 ENHRY and CDR2 SYGVKD. The CDR3 is made up of 14 amino acids. V dropped 6 bases and J dropped 5; count of bases not matched to a gene: 10. In DNA form, the CDR3 reads TGTGCCATCAGGGAAACAGGGGTCCAGGACGAGCAGTACTTC. Translated, it gives CAIRETGVQDEQYF.

J is TRBJ2-1 and V is TRBV10-3; D might be TRBD1 (5 bases). The CDR3 has 17 residues. V shed 0 bases and J shed 8 bases, with 20 bases lying between them. Germline V gene lookup returns CDR1 ENHRY and CDR2 SYGVKD. This chain's CDR3 is CAISESNRPLGMDEQFF. For the CDR3, the DNA is TGTGCCATCAGTGAGTCGAACAGGCCCCTCGGAATGGATGAGCAGTTCTTC.

This clonotype was observed a handful of times. The V gene is TRBV5-3, the J gene TRBJ1-5, with D perhaps matching TRBD1 (6 bases). TRBV5-3 is annotated as an ORF whose role is uncertain. The CDR3 is 16 amino acids. With 4 bases removed from V and 0 bases from J, the gap between germline ends came to 14 bases. The CDR3 loop is CARSQPRQASNQPQHF. CDR3 nucleotides: TGTGCCAGAAGCCAGCCTCGACAGGCTAGCAATCAGCCCCAGCATTTT.

The J gene is TRBJ2-5, the V gene TRBV7-6; 16 bases agree with TRBD2. V trimming: 4 bases; J trimming: 5 bases; junction bases outside the gene matches: 10. Germline CDR1 and CDR2: SGHVS and FNYEAQ. The CDR3 spans 18 residues. The CDR3 DNA reads TGTGCCAGCAGCTCGGGACTAGCGGGGGGGCCGTCTTGGGAGACCCAGTACTTC. Protein: CASSSGLAGGPSWETQYF.

This sequence joins TRBV6-2 or TRBV6-3 and TRBJ1-2; TRBD1 is a possible D gene (5 bases). Germline V gene lookup returns CDR1 MNHEY and CDR2 SVGEGT. V was cut by 0 bases and J by 8 bases, with 19 bases left in between. The CDR3 sequence is 16 residues long. Here the CDR3 reads CASSYSIGWGAEGYTF. As DNA, the CDR3 is TGTGCCAGCAGTTACTCGATAGGTTGGGGCGCGGAAGGCTACACCTTC.

This clonotype was seen only a few times. The chain combines TRBV12-3 or TRBV12-4 with TRBJ2-1; D is undetermined. Trimming took 3 bases from V and 12 from J, leaving 18 bases between them. The CDR3 totals 14 residues. CDR3 nucleotide sequence: TGTGCCAGCAGTTTGTCGGGCGGCGTTTCGGGGCAGTTCTTC. Encoded protein: CASSLSGGVSGQFF.

The chain carries TRBV6-2 or TRBV6-3 and TRBJ1-5; the D gene is possibly TRBD1 (6 bases). This CDR3 contains 13 residues. CDR1 and CDR2 from the germline V gene are MNHEY and SVGEGT. Trimming removed 2 bases from V and 6 bases from J, with 8 bases in between. The CDR3 sequence is CASSYQGIQPQHF. The DNA of the CDR3 is TGTGCCAGCAGTTACCAGGGGATTCAGCCCCAGCATTTT.

CDR3 protein: CASSQRTSGVYTSSYNEQFF. DNA for the CDR3: TGCGCCAGCAGCCAACGTACTAGCGGGGTGTACACAAGCTCCTACAATGAGCAGTTCTTC. The chain links TRBV4-3 to TRBJ2-1; 10 bases agree with TRBD2. Germline-derived CDR1 and CDR2 are LGHNA and YSLEER. The V segment lost 2 bases and the J segment 0 bases; nucleotides outside the gene matches: 13. This CDR3 comprises 20 residues.

This clonotype has a handful of counts. This sequence joins TRBV12-3 or TRBV12-4 and TRBJ2-2; 9 bases line up with TRBD1. The CDR3 is made up of 15 amino acids. The trim removed 6 bases at V and 5 bases at J, leaving 7 bases unmatched. The CDR3 nucleotides read TGTGCCAGCAGAACAGGGGGCAAGGAAACCGGGGAGCTGTTTTTT. Translating it yields CASRTGGKETGELFF.

Here the CDR3 reads CASSFGGGADNSPLHF. Here the CDR3 DNA reads TGCGCCAGCAGCTTCGGAGGGGGGGCCGATAATTCACCCCTCCACTTT. This chain links TRBV5-1 with TRBJ1-6; D perhaps matches TRBD1 (6 bases). V was cut by 2 bases and J by 5 bases, with 14 bases left in between. The CDR3 loop spans 16 amino acids. The V gene's germline CDR1 is SGHRS and CDR2 YFSETQ.

The V gene is TRBV28, the J gene TRBJ1-1; perhaps TRBD1 as D (5 bases). Between the trimmed V and J ends, which lost 3 bases and 1 base, there was a span of 9 bases. Germline assignment: CDR1 MDHEN and CDR2 SYDVKM. The CDR3 has 14 residues. The CDR3 nucleotides read TGTGCCAGCAGTTTCCCCGGGGGGAACACTGAAGCTTTCTTT. The encoded protein is CASSFPGGNTEAFF.

This clonotype was detected a few times. CDR3 coding DNA: TGTGCCAGCAGTCGACAGCCACCTAACTATGGCTACACCTTC. It codes for CASSRQPPNYGYTF. The chain couples TRBV3-1 to TRBJ1-2; D possibly corresponds to TRBD1 (5 bases). Looked up from germline, CDR1 is LGHDT and CDR2 is YNNKEL (reference sequence). The CDR3 is 14 residues long. The ends were cut back, 6 bases at V and 0 bases at J, with 11 bases in the middle.

The gene calls are TRBV12-3 or TRBV12-4 and TRBJ2-7; 12 bases line up with TRBD2. Trimming at V came to 1 base and at J to 2 bases, leaving 6 bases not matched to a gene. This CDR3 is 17 amino acids long. CDR3 in DNA: TGTGCCAGCAGTTTAGTGGGACTAGCGGGCCGCGCCTACGAGCAGTACTTC. This translates into CASSLVGLAGRAYEQYF.

This clonotype was detected only a few times. The chain combines TRBV29-1 with TRBJ2-5; no clear D. The CDR3 spans 11 residues. Looked up from germline, CDR1 is SQVTM and CDR2 is ANQGSEA. V gave up 3 bases and J gave up 3 bases, with 5 bases separating them. The CDR3 DNA follows: TGCAGCGTTGATTATGAAGAGACCCAGTACTTC. It translates to CSVDYEETQYF.

This clonotype was seen a handful of times. This sequence joins TRBV11-2 and TRBJ2-1, with D unclear. Germline V CDR1 and CDR2: SGHAT, FQNNGV. V was trimmed by 5 bases and J by 9 bases, leaving 11 bases between them. This CDR3 spans 12 amino acids. The CDR3 DNA follows: TGTGCCAGCAGCCAGGTTAGGTCTGAGCAGTTCTTC. Its translation is CASSQVRSEQFF.